Each of the 23 T cell receptor beta chains below was sequenced from the same sample in a study of post-analysis software for immune sequencing data. The antigens of these receptors remain unknown. cDNA libraries of TCR beta carried unique molecular identifiers. TCRdb called the PCR reads again in MiXCR, with one record for every CDR3 protein. The top ten clones hold about 0.5% of a sample with 700,000 to 800,000 distinct CDR3 sequences, roughly 29% of them seen once. Study-wide results and caveats: In patients, TRBV5-6, TRBV5-1 and TRBV20-1 belonged to roughly five TRBV segments found more frequently than in controls.

Sequenced material: blood. Receptor source: a girl between 5 and 17 years old with multiple sclerosis.

This clonotype was detected only a few times. This chain links TRBV5-6 with TRBJ1-5; 9 nucleotides line up with TRBD1. This CDR3 contains 15 residues. Germline loops: CDR1 SGHDT, CDR2 YYEEEE. Trimming took 3 bases from V and 3 from J; bases not matched to a gene: 4. The CDR3 bases are TGTGCCAGCAGCTATGGACAGGGGATCAATCAGCCCCAGCATTTT. Translation gives CASSYGQGINQPQHF.

The chain recombines TRBV20-1 with TRBJ2-3; 8 bases fit TRBD2. Germline V gene data show CDR1 as DFQATT and CDR2 as SNEGSKA (reference sequence). Trimming cost V 6 bases and J 3 bases; bases outside gene matches: 8. There are 14 residues in the CDR3. The CDR3 sequence: CSASPGLATDTQYF. The CDR3 DNA sequence: TGCAGTGCCTCCCCAGGACTAGCAACAGATACGCAGTATTTT.

This clonotype was recorded a few times. The J gene is TRBJ1-5, the V gene TRBV20-1; 8 bases are a match to TRBD1. The CDR3 runs 13 residues. After removal of 6 bases from V and 6 bases from J, the junction contained 7 bases not matched to a gene. Germline V CDR1 and CDR2: DFQATT, SNEGSKA (reference sequence). This chain's CDR3 is CSAPRGQGQPQHF. Here the CDR3 DNA reads TGCAGTGCCCCCAGGGGGCAGGGTCAGCCCCAGCATTTT.

This clonotype was detected a few times. The chain couples TRBV6-5 to TRBJ2-5; the match to TRBD2 covers 10 bases. The junction had 11 bases not matched to a gene; V was cut back by 2 bases and J by 11 bases. The germline V gene encodes CDR1 MNHEY and CDR2 SVGAGI. The CDR3 sequence is 15 residues long. CDR3 DNA sequence: TGTGCCAGCAGTTACCAAGCGGGAGGGCCTCGAGAGCAGTACTTC. Amino acids: CASSYQAGGPREQYF.

This clonotype was detected only a few times. V is TRBV12-3 or TRBV12-4 and J is TRBJ2-3; no definite D call. The V and J ends lost 5 bases and 2 bases respectively, with 11 bases between them. The CDR3 is 14 amino acids. This chain's CDR3 is CASSPTTSTDTQYF. The CDR3 DNA sequence: TGTGCCAGCAGTCCTACTACCTCCACAGATACGCAGTATTTT.

The chain has TRBV5-6 and TRBJ2-6; D unresolved. Germline loops: CDR1 SGHDT, CDR2 YYEEEE. This CDR3 is 14 amino acids long. V was trimmed by 3 bases and J by 3 bases, leaving 7 bases between them. CDR3 DNA sequence: TGTGCCAGCAGCTCATCCTTTGGGGCCAACGTCCTGACTTTC. This sequence encodes CASSSSFGANVLTF.

This clonotype was seen more than once but under ten times. The rearrangement links TRBV10-3 to TRBJ2-1, with TRBD2 as a possible D gene (6 bases). The V end was cut by 10 bases, the J end by 0 bases, with 13 bases between. The CDR3 spans 14 residues. Germline loops: CDR1 ENHRY, CDR2 SYGVKD. CDR3 DNA: TGTGCCAGCCGGGGGACCTTCTCCTACAATGAGCAGTTCTTC. Translating gives CASRGTFSYNEQFF.

To note about this clonotype: A junction boundary mismatches the germline segment, possibly from a read error. The rearrangement joins TRBV5-6 to TRBJ2-3, with D maybe TRBD1 (5 bases). Germline lookup yields CDR1 SGHDT and CDR2 YYEEEE. The CDR3 totals 17 residues. The CDR3 nucleotides are TGTGCCAGCAGCTTGGGGTCGGGCAGCTACGGCACAGGTACGCAGTATTTT. Translated: CASSLGSGSYGTGTQYF.

This clonotype was counted between two and nine times. The chain joins TRBV5-1 to TRBJ2-1; 12 bases are a match to TRBD2. CDR1 and CDR2 (germline): SGHRS, YFSETQ. V dropped 7 bases and J dropped 8; count of bases not matched to a gene: 13. The CDR3 runs to 16 residues. The CDR3 loop is CASGLVLAGGPDEQFF. For the CDR3, the DNA is TGCGCCAGCGGCCTCGTTCTAGCGGGAGGGCCCGATGAGCAGTTCTTC.

This clonotype was counted a few times. This chain connects TRBV13 to TRBJ2-1; D may be TRBD2 (6 bases). Germline values: CDR1 PRHDT, CDR2 FYEKMQ (reference sequence). V was trimmed by 6 bases and J by 1 base, leaving 7 bases between them. This CDR3 is built from 13 residues. CDR3 DNA sequence: TGTGCCAGCAGGGGACTGTCCTACAATGAGCAGTTCTTC. This translates into CASRGLSYNEQFF.

As regards this clonotype: A much larger clonotype is one base distant, so this may be a read error. The chain joins TRBV20-1 to TRBJ2-7, with TRBD1 as a possible D gene (5 bases). Germline CDR1 is DFQATT and CDR2 is SNEGSKA (reference sequence). The V end lost 2 bases, the J end lost 3 bases, and 17 bases lay between the germline ends. The length of the CDR3 is 15 residues. For the CDR3, the DNA is TGCAGTGCTAGACCAGGACACTCTACCCGCTACGAGCAGTACTTC. Its protein is CSARPGHSTRYEQYF.

A few counts support this clonotype. The chain combines TRBV6-5 with TRBJ1-1; D is possibly TRBD1 (6 bases). CDR3 length: 15 residues. V was clipped by 2 bases and J by 0 bases, with 10 bases between them. Germline V gives CDR1 MNHEY, CDR2 SVGAGI. The CDR3 coding sequence is TGTGCCAGCAGTTACGGGGGCTCCCTGAACACTGAAGCTTTCTTT. It codes for CASSYGGSLNTEAFF.

Concerning this clonotype itself: The germline gene is not matched at one end of the junction; a read error may be the cause. The chain recombines TRBV20-1 with TRBJ2-2, with TRBD1 identical over 7 bases. The CDR3 contains 13 residues. Germline CDR1 DFQATT, CDR2 SNEGSKA (reference sequence). The CDR3 reads CSASDRNTGELLF. In nucleotides, the CDR3 is TGCAGTGCCTCGGACAGGAACACCGGGGAGCTGTTGTTT.

The genes are TRBV29-1 and TRBJ2-1, with 12 positions matching TRBD2. Germline V gene data show CDR1 as SQVTM and CDR2 as ANQGSEA. The CDR3 is made up of 14 amino acids. V dropped 4 bases and J dropped 6; count of bases not matched to a gene: 4. In DNA, the CDR3 is TGCAGCGTTGGGCTAGCGGGAGGGCCCAATGAGCAGTTCTTC. It codes for CSVGLAGGPNEQFF.

For this clonotype: The junction differs from germline at one of its ends, possibly a read error. The chain combines TRBV28 with TRBJ2-3; the D gene could be TRBD1 or TRBD2 (5 bases each). The CDR3 runs 12 residues. Germline CDR1 reads MDHEN; CDR2 reads SYDVKM. CDR3 sequence: CACSSYSVGEYF. The CDR3 DNA reads as TGTGCCTGCAGTTCGTATAGTGTGGGGGAGTATTTT.

The J gene is TRBJ2-1, the V gene TRBV6-6, with D maybe TRBD1 (6 bases). The length of the CDR3 is 15 residues. In germline, CDR1 is MNHNY, CDR2 SVGAGI (reference sequence). Deletions cut 6 bases from V and 4 bases from J, with 16 bases between. CDR3 region: CASRLGQNPYNEQFF. Written as DNA, the CDR3 is TGTGCCAGCAGGCTGGGACAAAACCCTTACAATGAGCAGTTCTTC.

The chain joins TRBV27 to TRBJ2-1; D might be TRBD1 (6 bases). The CDR3 contains 15 residues. The germline gives CDR1 MNHEY, CDR2 SMNVEV (reference sequence). V was clipped by 7 bases and J by 0 bases, with 13 bases between them. The CDR3 DNA follows: TGTGCCAGCAAGGGAACAGGGATCTCCTACAATGAGCAGTTCTTC. This translates into CASKGTGISYNEQFF.

This clonotype has more than one count but fewer than ten. This chain connects TRBV6-6 to TRBJ2-7, with a weak D call TRBD2 (5 bases). The germline V gene has CDR1 MNHNY and CDR2 SVGAGI (reference sequence). Trimming took off 4 bases at V and 0 bases at J, with 16 bases between the two ends. This CDR3 has 16 residues. CDR3 sequence (DNA): TGTGCCAGCAGTTCCCGGACTGAAATTAGCTCCTACGAGCAGTACTTC. Its translation: CASSSRTEISSYEQYF.

This clonotype appeared a few times. The V gene is TRBV29-1, the J gene TRBJ1-2, with a tentative D call TRBD1 (5 bases). CDR1 is SQVTM, CDR2 ANQGSEA, per germline. V lost 6 bases and J 8 bases, leaving 16 bases between the germline ends. This CDR3 contains 12 residues. The CDR3 DNA is TGCAGCGTCCCTGTGGGGGTGCACGGCTACACCTTC. This translates into CSVPVGVHGYTF.

The chain couples TRBV20-1 to TRBJ2-7; no reliable D call. The germline V gene encodes CDR1 DFQATT and CDR2 SNEGSKA (reference sequence). The CDR3 is 11 amino acids. V was cut by 2 bases and J by 6 bases, with 8 bases left in between. Written as DNA, the CDR3 is TGCAGTGCTAGAACCGGCGGCGAGCAGTACTTC. Its protein is CSARTGGEQYF.

This clonotype has a count of ten or more. The chain links TRBV20-1 to TRBJ1-2; D might be TRBD1 (6 bases). Deletions cut 7 bases from V and 5 bases from J, with 17 bases between. Germline CDR1 reads DFQATT; CDR2 reads SNEGSKA (reference sequence). CDR3 length: 13 amino acids. The CDR3 spells CSVTGAAEYGYTF. The CDR3 nucleotides are TGCAGTGTGACGGGGGCAGCCGAGTATGGCTACACCTTC.

The chain links TRBV28 to TRBJ2-2; D is unclear. CDR3 size: 14 residues. The ends were cut back, 3 bases at V and 3 bases at J, with 8 bases in the middle. CDR1 and CDR2 (germline): MDHEN, SYDVKM. CDR3 coding DNA: TGTGCCAGCAGTTTGAGCCCACACACCGGGGAGCTGTTTTTT. The encoded protein is CASSLSPHTGELFF.

In its sample, this clonotype was seen a few times. J is TRBJ1-1 and V is TRBV7-2, with D hard to call. Looked up from germline, CDR1 is SGHTA and CDR2 is FQGNSA. CDR3 length: 13 residues. The germline V and J ends were trimmed by 5 bases and 3 bases, with 10 bases remaining between them. The CDR3 loop is CASSGHPDTEAFF. For the CDR3, the DNA is TGTGCCAGCAGCGGCCACCCGGACACTGAAGCTTTCTTT. Together with reference TRBV7-2 and TRBJ1-1, the CDR3 gives the full variable domain: GAGVSQSPSNKVTEKGKDVELRCDPISGHTALYWYRQSLGQGLEFLIYFQGNSAPDKSGLPSDRFSAERTGGSVSTLTIQRTQQEDSAVYLCASSGHPDTEAFFGQGTRLTVV.